This T cell receptor (beta chain) was documented in a study of T cell clusters in autoimmune cytopenias. Whole-study context: The median distinct TRB clonotype count was approximately 2,500 per sample, from a median around 50,000 reads. Overall study findings and caveats: TRB repertoire shifts in secondary cytopenia and chronic lymphocytic leukemia mostly reflected lymphoma, not autoimmunity.

This CDR3 comprises 13 residues. Germline CDR1 and CDR2: SEHNR and FQNEAQ (reference sequence). TRB was amplified by touch-down multiplex PCR, primer pools A and B combined. One entry per CDR3 protein, without DNA, is what TCRdb gives after re-calling the multiplex PCR reads. This repertoire comprises roughly 10,000 distinct CDR3 sequences; its ten largest clones make up 4% to 5.5%. Some 34,000 genome equivalents of blood DNA were amplified for TRB. To note about this clonotype: Its antigen is undetermined.

Separately, the same data were catalogued under a study of T cell repertoires in aging, cancer and after chemotherapy. Per that paper: About 10 million TCR reads made up the full dataset. In each cancer cohort, median generation probability increased across chemotherapy, suggesting thymic output rebounded.

The chain has TRBV7-9 and TRBJ1-6; with no DNA, the TCRdb D assignment of TRBD1 cannot be verified. The specimen sequenced was peripheral blood. This receptor was obtained from a human donor in good health. CDR3 in amino acids: CASREEGDSPLHF.